These 5 T cell receptor beta chains were all obtained from the same sample, sequenced in a study of breast tumors, draining lymph nodes, adjacent tissues. One entry per CDR3 protein results from TCRdb running MiXCR on the multiplex PCR reads. Of about 22,000 distinct CDR3 sequences listed, under 60% were seen once; the top ten hold roughly an eighth. The sequencing sample was made of breast tumor tissue. All receptors come from a female donor with breast cancer. Some clones in this sample may be carry-over from other donors' samples.

This chain links TRBV29-1 with TRBJ2-1; D might be TRBD2 (6 bases). The CDR3 contains 14 residues. V lost 5 bases, J lost 0 bases, and 11 bases lay in between. Germline-derived CDR1 and CDR2 are SQVTM and ANQGSEA. This CDR3 reads CSVRPGGSYNEQFF. CDR3 sequence (DNA): TGCAGCGTTCGTCCCGGGGGCTCCTACAATGAGCAGTTCTTC.

This clonotype qualifies as medium-sized. The chain joins TRBV12-3 or TRBV12-4 to TRBJ2-7; TRBD2 agrees at 10 bases. The V segment lost 1 base and the J segment 4 bases; nucleotides outside the gene matches: 4. The CDR3 runs to 15 residues. The CDR3 is CASSLGSGRAYEQYF. The CDR3 DNA reads TGTGCCAGCAGTTTAGGGAGCGGGAGGGCGTACGAGCAGTACTTC.

This clonotype has only one observation. The chain employs TRBV24-1 and TRBJ1-5; tentatively, D is TRBD1 (5 bases). The germline V and J ends were trimmed by 3 bases and 5 bases, with 13 bases remaining between them. Germline assignment: CDR1 KGHDR and CDR2 SFDVKD. CDR3 length: 15 residues. CDR3 region: CATSDRQGWDQPQHF. The CDR3 coding sequence is TGTGCCACCAGTGATCGTCAGGGTTGGGATCAGCCCCAGCATTTT.

This clonotype was observed many times. The genes are TRBV25-1 and TRBJ1-2; the match to TRBD1 covers 9 bases. V lost 4 bases, J lost 4 bases, and 4 bases stayed unmatched. Germline V CDR1 and CDR2: MGHDK, SYGVNS. The CDR3 covers 14 residues. The CDR3 DNA is TGTGCCAGCAGTGGTGGGACAGGGATCTATGGCTACACCTTC. Translation: CASSGGTGIYGYTF.

The chain joins TRBV29-1 to TRBJ1-2, with D possibly TRBD1 on 5 matching bases. The germline gives CDR1 SQVTM, CDR2 ANQGSEA. The CDR3 is 12 residues long. V was pared by 3 bases and J by 2 bases, with 7 bases between. The CDR3 spells CSVDEGNYGYTF. The CDR3 bases are TGCAGCGTTGACGAGGGGAACTATGGCTACACCTTC.